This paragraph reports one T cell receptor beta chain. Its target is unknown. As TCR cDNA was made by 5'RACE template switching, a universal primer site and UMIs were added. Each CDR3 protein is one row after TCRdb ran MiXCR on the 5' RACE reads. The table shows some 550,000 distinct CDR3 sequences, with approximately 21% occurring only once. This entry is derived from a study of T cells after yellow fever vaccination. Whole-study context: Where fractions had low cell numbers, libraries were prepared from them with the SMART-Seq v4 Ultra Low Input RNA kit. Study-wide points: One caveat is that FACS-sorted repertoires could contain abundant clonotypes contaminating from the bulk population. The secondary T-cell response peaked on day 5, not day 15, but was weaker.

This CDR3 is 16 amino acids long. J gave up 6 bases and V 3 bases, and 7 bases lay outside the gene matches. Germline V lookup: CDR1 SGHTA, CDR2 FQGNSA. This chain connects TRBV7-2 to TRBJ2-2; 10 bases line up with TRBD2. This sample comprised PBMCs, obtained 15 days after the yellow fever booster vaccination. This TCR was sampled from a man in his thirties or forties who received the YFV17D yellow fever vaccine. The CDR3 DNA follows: TGTGCCAGCAGCTTGCGGCTAGCGGGAGCCCCCGGGGAGCTGTTTTTT. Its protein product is CASSLRLAGAPGELFF.